Presented here are 24 T cell receptor beta chains from one specimen sequenced in a study of blood T cell repertoires in COVID-19. Here immunoSEQ multiplex PCR was the method, and the copy in TCRdb shows in-frame clones only, minus some. The sample records 200,000 to 300,000 clones, roughly 84% being singletons. The specimen was peripheral blood. Every receptor here comes from a woman aged 40-49 years who had recovered from COVID-19.

This chain connects TRBV19 to TRBJ2-2; 7 positions agree with TRBD1. Germline trimming cut 5 bases from V and 4 bases from J; bases unmatched to any gene: 4. The CDR3 is 14 amino acids. Germline loops: CDR1 LNHDA, CDR2 SQIVND (reference sequence). The CDR3 reads CASSFHRGTGELFF. CDR3 bases: TGTGCCAGTAGTTTCCACAGGGGCACCGGGGAGCTGTTTTTT.

The chain couples TRBV6-5 to TRBJ1-2; 7 nucleotides match TRBD1. V lost 5 bases and J lost 4; bases outside the gene matches: 4. Germline V gives CDR1 MNHEY, CDR2 SVGAGI. The CDR3 totals 13 residues. The CDR3 DNA follows: TGTGCCAGCAGTCCCTCAGGGGGCTATGGCTACACCTTC. Protein product: CASSPSGGYGYTF.

This chain uses TRBV2 with TRBJ2-2; D gene unclear. Trimming stripped 3 bases from V and 7 bases from J, with 9 bases between. The length of the CDR3 is 13 residues. CDR1 is SNHLY and CDR2 is FYNNEI in the germline V gene. The CDR3 here is CASSDLRIGELFF. The CDR3, as DNA: TGTGCCAGCAGTGATCTGCGTATCGGGGAGCTGTTTTTT.

V usage is TRBV19 and J usage is TRBJ1-3; tentative D call: TRBD1 (6 bases). V shed 1 base and J shed 2 bases, with 12 bases lying between them. In germline, CDR1 is LNHDA, CDR2 SQIVND (reference sequence). This CDR3 is 16 amino acids long. The CDR3 DNA is TGTGCCAGTAGTATAGCCGGTCGACAGGCTGGAAACACCATATATTTT. This sequence encodes CASSIAGRQAGNTIYF. Full variable domain (outside the CDR3, taken from reference TRBV19 and TRBJ1-3): DGGITQSPKYLFRKEGQNVTLSCEQNLNHDAMYWYRQDPGQGLRLIYYSQIVNDFQKGDIAEGYSVSREKKESFPLTVTSAQKNPTAFYLCASSIAGRQAGNTIYFGEGSWLTVV.

This chain links TRBV15 with TRBJ1-2; 12 bases are a match to TRBD1. V dropped 0 bases and J dropped 2; count of bases not matched to a gene: 7. CDR3 length: 18 residues. CDR1 is LNHNV and CDR2 is YYDKDF in the germline V gene (reference sequence). CDR3 region: CATSRDFRDRGRNYGYTF. CDR3 coding DNA: TGTGCCACCAGCAGAGATTTCAGGGACAGGGGGCGCAACTATGGCTACACCTTC.

This chain connects TRBV3-1 (or the pseudogene TRBV3-2) to TRBJ2-3; the match to TRBD2 covers 8 bases. Germline V gene sequence: CDR1 LGHDT, CDR2 YNNKEL (reference sequence). V lost 1 base, J lost 0 bases, and 0 bases stayed unmatched. CDR3 length: 15 amino acids. The CDR3 region has the DNA TGTGCCAGCAGCCAAGCGGGGGGGAGCACAGATACGCAGTATTTT. This encodes CASSQAGGSTDTQYF.

This chain joins TRBV18 and TRBJ2-7; TRBD2 agrees at 12 bases. Germline CDR1 and CDR2: KGHSH and LQKENI. The CDR3 runs to 14 residues. Trimming took 8 bases from V and 4 from J; bases not matched to a gene: 6. The CDR3 region has the DNA TGTGCCAGCACCGAGACTAGCGGGGGTTACGAGCAGTACTTC. It specifies CASTETSGGYEQYF.

V usage is TRBV7-9 and J usage is TRBJ1-6; D is possibly TRBD1 (5 bases). CDR3 length equals 15 residues. The V and J ends lost 5 bases and 6 bases respectively, with 14 bases between them. From germline, CDR1 is SEHNR and CDR2 FQNEAQ (reference sequence). The CDR3 spells CASSLGHQLNSPLHF. The CDR3 DNA reads as TGTGCCAGCAGCCTAGGACACCAGCTTAATTCACCCCTCCACTTT.

The chain couples TRBV5-1 to TRBJ2-3; 9 bases align to TRBD2. CDR1 is SGHRS, CDR2 YFSETQ, per germline. The junction had 13 bases not matched to a gene; V was cut back by 3 bases and J by 2 bases. The CDR3 spans 18 residues. CDR3 nucleotides: TGCGCCAGCAGCTCCGGGGGCGGGGGGGCCCTTTTCACAGATACGCAGTATTTT. It translates to CASSSGGGGALFTDTQYF.

The chain combines TRBV11-3 with TRBJ2-7; a possible D gene is TRBD1 (5 bases). CDR1 and CDR2 (germline): SGHNT, YENEEA. This CDR3 region has 15 residues. The V end lost 4 bases, the J end lost 0 bases, and 13 bases lay between the germline ends. The DNA of the CDR3 is TGTGCCAGCAGCTCCGGACACTCGGGCTCCTACGAGCAGTACTTC. Amino acids: CASSSGHSGSYEQYF.

The J gene is TRBJ2-3, the V gene TRBV7-9; 10 positions agree with TRBD2. The J segment lost 4 bases and the V segment lost 5 bases, leaving 6 bases of the junction unmatched. CDR1 SEHNR and CDR2 FQNEAQ come from the germline V gene (reference sequence). The CDR3 covers 15 residues. DNA for the CDR3: TGTGCCAGCAGCCCCCAGCGGGGGGGACCAGATACGCAGTATTTT. This translates into CASSPQRGGPDTQYF.

The CDR3 bases are TGTGCCAGCAGTCCCCAAGGGGCAGGGCGCTCCTACGAGCAGTACTTC. Its translation: CASSPQGAGRSYEQYF. This rearrangement joins TRBV28 to TRBJ2-7; a weak D match, TRBD1 (5 bases). Germline assignment: CDR1 MDHEN and CDR2 SYDVKM. The CDR3 consists of 16 residues. Trimming shortened V by 5 bases and J by 0 bases, and 17 bases separated the two germline ends.

V and J are TRBV9 and TRBJ2-2, with TRBD2 identical over 8 bases. The CDR3 contains 17 residues. Per germline, CDR1 SGDLS and CDR2 YYNGEE. The V and J ends lost 0 bases and 5 bases, in that order; junction bases with no gene match: 9. The CDR3 sequence is CASSVEGTRFYTGELFF. The CDR3 DNA is TGTGCCAGCAGCGTAGAAGGGACTAGATTTTATACCGGGGAGCTGTTTTTT.

The V gene is TRBV7-6, the J gene TRBJ2-7, with D possibly TRBD2 on 5 matching bases. CDR1 is SGHVS and CDR2 is FNYEAQ in the germline V gene. The CDR3 length is 13 residues. The ends were cut back, 2 bases at V and 7 bases at J, with 12 bases in the middle. CDR3 amino acids: CASSLWGSGEQYF. The CDR3 nucleotides read TGTGCCAGCAGCTTATGGGGAAGCGGAGAGCAGTACTTC.

The CDR3 region is CASSPRPGSTNEKLFF. CDR3 in DNA: TGTGCCAGCAGCCCCCGACCGGGTTCAACTAATGAAAAACTGTTTTTT. This sequence joins TRBV7-6 and TRBJ1-4; the D is unclear. Germline CDR1 and CDR2: SGHVS and FNYEAQ. V was shortened by 5 bases and J by 0 bases, with 13 bases between the two germline ends. CDR3 size: 16 residues.

V is TRBV7-6 and J is TRBJ2-3; 8 bases agree with TRBD2. Per germline, CDR1 SGHVS and CDR2 FNYEAQ. Trimming took 5 bases from V and 1 from J; bases not matched to a gene: 8. CDR3 length: 16 residues. Written as DNA, the CDR3 is TGTGCCAGCAGCCAGCGTCACGGGGGGGGCACAGATACGCAGTATTTT. Translated: CASSQRHGGGTDTQYF.

The chain is built from TRBV5-5 and TRBJ2-1; D perhaps matches TRBD2 (5 bases). The CDR3 consists of 16 residues. V dropped 3 bases and J dropped 4 bases, with 17 bases sitting between them. Per the germline V gene, CDR1 is SGHKS and CDR2 is YYEKEE (reference sequence). In DNA, the CDR3 is TGTGCCAGCAGCTCCCGGTCGGGGTTAGGATACAATGAGCAGTTCTTC. Translated, it gives CASSSRSGLGYNEQFF. Drawing the rest from reference TRBV5-5 and TRBJ2-1, the complete variable domain is DAGVTQSPTHLIKTRGQQVTLRCSPISGHKSVSWYQQVLGQGPQFIFQYYEKEERGRGNFPDRFSARQFPNYSSELNVNALLLGDSALYLCASSSRSGLGYNEQFFGPGTRLTVL.

The gene calls are TRBV6-1 and TRBJ1-5; D unclear. Trimming shortened V by 2 bases and J by 0 bases, and 14 bases separated the two germline ends. The CDR3 is 17 residues long. Germline V gene data show CDR1 as MNHNS and CDR2 as SASEGT. CDR3 protein: CASSEFRRQNSNQPQHF. The CDR3, as DNA: TGTGCCAGCAGTGAATTCCGGAGGCAAAATAGCAATCAGCCCCAGCATTTT.

The rearrangement joins TRBV24-1 to TRBJ1-5, with D possibly being TRBD1 (5 bases). V was cut by 5 bases and J by 3 bases, with 10 bases left in between. The CDR3 is 14 amino acids. Germline CDR1 is KGHDR and CDR2 is SFDVKD. CDR3 in DNA: TGTGCCACCAGTGTCGGAGGGACCAATCAGCCCCAGCATTTT. Protein: CATSVGGTNQPQHF.

This clone was detected a few times. The V call is TRBV29-1, the J call TRBJ1-2; D not resolved. The ends were cut back, 0 bases at V and 2 bases at J, with 7 bases in the middle. The CDR3 loop spans 13 amino acids. Germline values: CDR1 SQVTM, CDR2 ANQGSEA. CDR3 DNA: TGCAGCGTTGAAGATGGTGAGAACTATGGCTACACCTTC. Protein: CSVEDGENYGYTF.

This clone is a singleton in its sample. The V call is TRBV28, the J call TRBJ1-2; 12 positions agree with TRBD1. The germline CDR1 and CDR2 sequences are MDHEN and SYDVKM. The CDR3 runs to 16 residues. Unmatched junction bases numbered 9, after V lost 3 bases and J lost 7 bases. CDR3 DNA sequence: TGTGCCAGCAGTTTGGTTACGGGACAGGGGGCTTTTGGCTACACCTTC. Translation gives CASSLVTGQGAFGYTF.

V usage is TRBV15 and J usage is TRBJ2-2, with a possible D match to TRBD1 (5 bases). Trimming cost V 1 base and J 2 bases, with 8 bases left between them. The CDR3 runs to 15 residues. The germline CDR1 and CDR2 sequences are LNHNV and YYDKDF (reference sequence). The CDR3 DNA reads TGTGCCACCAGCAGAGGACAGATCAACACCGGGGAGCTGTTTTTT. Its protein is CATSRGQINTGELFF.

This clone was seen only once. The V and J genes are TRBV5-1 and TRBJ1-6; D gene uncertain. CDR3 length equals 13 residues. Trimming removed 5 bases from V and 7 bases from J, with 10 bases in between. Germline CDR1 SGHRS, CDR2 YFSETQ. CDR3 sequence (DNA): TGCGCCAGCAGGGCCGGAGAGAATTCACCCCTCCACTTT. It codes for CASRAGENSPLHF.

The gene calls are TRBV27 and TRBJ1-1; 9 bases are a match to TRBD1. Germline CDR1 MNHEY, CDR2 SMNVEV (reference sequence). CDR3 length: 14 residues. The ends lost 8 bases at V and 5 bases at J; junction bases unmatched: 9. The CDR3 DNA follows: TGTGCCAGCGGGACAGGGCGGAGGGTAACTGAAGCTTTCTTT. This gives the protein CASGTGRRVTEAFF.